These 12 T cell receptor beta chains came from one sample sequenced in a study of CD8 T cells in Susac syndrome. The authors reverse transcribed about 0.5 to 1 ug RNA with random hexamers. TCRdb reprocessed the immunoSEQ multiplex PCR reads via MiXCR and lists one record per CDR3 protein. The data hold around 170,000 distinct CDR3 sequences, with 85% to 95% observed a single time. Sequenced sample: CD4+ T cells from PBMCs. These TCRs come from a human donor with Susac syndrome.

The chain is built from TRBV20-1 and TRBJ2-7; D tentatively reads TRBD1 or TRBD2 (5 bases each). V shed 5 bases and J shed 0 bases, with 17 bases lying between them. The CDR3 covers 15 residues. Germline loops: CDR1 DFQATT, CDR2 SNEGSKA (reference sequence). The CDR3 protein is CSAYRRDESSYEQYF. The CDR3 nucleotides read TGCAGTGCTTACCGCCGGGACGAAAGCTCCTACGAGCAGTACTTC.

This clonotype was observed a single time. This CDR3 is CSVEGQIDEQFF. The DNA of the CDR3 is TGCAGCGTTGAAGGACAGATAGATGAGCAGTTCTTC. V and J are TRBV29-1 and TRBJ2-1; perhaps TRBD1 as D (5 bases). V gave up 1 base and J gave up 8 bases, with 9 bases separating them. Germline V lookup: CDR1 SQVTM, CDR2 ANQGSEA. This CDR3 has 12 residues.

This clonotype showed up just once. The chain is built from TRBV20-1 and TRBJ2-5, with 14 bases fitting TRBD2. V lost 5 bases to trimming and J lost 1 base; unmatched junction nucleotides: 9. This CDR3 region has 17 residues. Germline V CDR1 and CDR2: DFQATT, SNEGSKA (reference sequence). The CDR3 is CSADGTSGGATQETQYF. The CDR3 nucleotides are TGCAGTGCTGACGGGACTAGCGGGGGAGCCACCCAAGAGACCCAGTACTTC.

This clonotype was seen only once. The V gene is TRBV7-6, the J gene TRBJ1-5, with TRBD1 as a possible D gene (5 bases). This CDR3 has 15 residues. Trimming cost V 4 bases and J 7 bases, with 17 bases left between them. Germline loops: CDR1 SGHVS, CDR2 FNYEAQ. CDR3 DNA: TGTGCCAGCAGCTCCCGGGACTCCTGGGAGCAGCCCCAGCATTTT. Protein: CASSSRDSWEQPQHF.

The chain uses TRBV9 and TRBJ2-2, with no clear D. CDR3 size: 15 residues. Trimming took off 0 bases at V and 0 bases at J, with 6 bases between the two ends. The V gene's germline CDR1 is SGDLS and CDR2 YYNGEE. In DNA form, the CDR3 reads TGTGCCAGCAGCGTAGGTGGTTCGAACACCGGGGAGCTGTTTTTT. Translating it yields CASSVGGSNTGELFF.

The J gene is TRBJ1-5, the V gene TRBV18; D is ambiguous. The CDR3 consists of 14 residues. The V end was cut by 3 bases, the J end by 4 bases, with 10 bases between. CDR1 KGHSH and CDR2 LQKENI come from the germline V gene. CDR3 in amino acids: CASSPELNNQPQHF. The CDR3, as DNA: TGTGCCAGCTCACCGGAACTGAATAATCAGCCCCAGCATTTT.

J is TRBJ2-3 and V is TRBV29-1, with D perhaps TRBD1 or TRBD2 (5 bases each). With 8 bases removed from V and 2 bases from J, the gap between germline ends came to 17 bases. Germline-derived CDR1 and CDR2 are SQVTM and ANQGSEA. The CDR3 length is 14 residues. In DNA, the CDR3 is TGCAGCATTAAGAGAGGGGAAATCACAGATACGCAGTATTTT. Residues: CSIKRGEITDTQYF.

The V call is TRBV5-5, the J call TRBJ2-5, with D maybe TRBD2 (5 bases). The V end was cut by 4 bases, the J end by 3 bases, with 7 bases between. CDR3 length: 12 residues. From germline, CDR1 is SGHKS and CDR2 YYEKEE (reference sequence). The chain's CDR3 is CASSPLEETQYF. The CDR3 region has the DNA TGTGCCAGCAGCCCACTAGAAGAGACCCAGTACTTC.

The chain joins TRBV7-2 to TRBJ1-4; D gene unclear. The V gene lost 4 bases and the J gene lost 4 bases, with 10 bases spanning the gap. Germline V gene sequence: CDR1 SGHTA, CDR2 FQGNSA. The CDR3 sequence is 14 residues long. Here the CDR3 reads CASSYLGFNEKLFF. The CDR3 DNA reads TGTGCCAGCAGCTACCTGGGCTTTAATGAAAAACTGTTTTTT. Full variable domain (rest looked up from reference TRBV7-2 and TRBJ1-4): GAGVSQSPSNKVTEKGKDVELRCDPISGHTALYWYRQSLGQGLEFLIYFQGNSAPDKSGLPSDRFSAERTGGSVSTLTIQRTQQEDSAVYLCASSYLGFNEKLFFGSGTQLSVL.

The rearrangement uses TRBV7-2 and TRBJ2-5; 12 bases agree with TRBD2. The CDR3 is made up of 16 amino acids. Germline V gene data show CDR1 as SGHTA and CDR2 as FQGNSA. The ends lost 4 bases at V and 1 base at J; junction bases unmatched: 4. The CDR3 DNA is TGTGCCAGCAGCTCACGACTAGCGGGGGCCCAAGAGACCCAGTACTTC. Protein: CASSSRLAGAQETQYF.

The V gene is TRBV12-3 or TRBV12-4, the J gene TRBJ1-2; weak D call: TRBD1 (6 bases). The CDR3 consists of 14 residues. The V gene lost 3 bases and the J gene lost 0 bases, with 8 bases spanning the gap. CDR3 sequence (DNA): TGTGCCAGCAGTTTCCGGACAGCTAACTATGGCTACACCTTC. It codes for CASSFRTANYGYTF.

V is TRBV6-1 and J is TRBJ2-5; TRBD2 matches at 14 bases. CDR3 size: 18 residues. Germline CDR1 is MNHNS and CDR2 is SASEGT. The junction had 11 bases not matched to a gene; V was cut back by 8 bases and J by 0 bases. The CDR3 sequence is CASRGGTSGGGNQETQYF. The CDR3 bases are TGTGCCAGCCGCGGCGGGACTAGCGGGGGTGGGAACCAAGAGACCCAGTACTTC.